This T cell receptor (beta chain) stems from a study of T cell responses to AZD1222 COVID-19 vaccine. Study conclusions and caveats: AZD1222 recipients seropositive at baseline numbered only six. The sample set comprised mostly white British donors with more females, and clonal diversity was possibly underestimated.

Remarks on this clone: As yet, its antigen is unknown.

Per the germline V gene, CDR1 is MNHEY and CDR2 is SVGAGI. The CDR3 consists of 12 residues. The V gene end was trimmed by 7 bases and the J gene end by 14 bases; junction bases not matched to a gene: 10. Using immunoSEQ multiplex PCR, the repertoire was profiled, and TCRdb retains in-frame clones only, with some absent. The sample contains about 150,000 clones, more than 70% of which appear only once. The chain joins TRBV6-5 to TRBJ2-3; 9 bases are shared with TRBD1. The receptor's source is an adult in good health. Material: peripheral blood, obtained on day 0 of AZD1222 vaccination. As DNA, the CDR3 is TGTGCCAGCATGCGCGGACAGGGGATCTTGTATTTT. Amino acids: CASMRGQGILYF.